The clone carrying this T cell receptor beta chain was seen a handful of times. Its target is not known. Germline loops: CDR1 MGHDK, CDR2 SYGVNS. V gave up 3 bases and J gave up 5 bases; unmatched junction bases: 8. This CDR3 has 18 amino acids. The sample comes from a study of identical twins. Healthy Caucasians provided all donations. Template switching supplied a universal primer site; unique molecular identifiers were carried on the cDNA. TCRdb re-called the 5' RACE reads with MiXCR, one entry per CDR3 protein. This table holds approximately 1.8 million distinct CDR3 sequences, less than 35% found once. Overall study findings and caveats: The study found weaker excess twin sharing in beta out-of-frame sequences. Cord blood's abundant beta clonotypes had fewer insertions, unlike memory repertoires.

The sample comprised cord blood. The genes are TRBV25-1 and TRBJ2-1, with 15 bases lining up with TRBD2. This TCR was recovered from a newborn girl in good health. The DNA of the CDR3 is TGTGCCAGCAGTGACACCCCTGGGACTAGCGGGAGGCACAATGAGCAGTTCTTC. Translating gives CASSDTPGTSGRHNEQFF.